This TCR beta chain was sequenced for a study of T cell responses to AZD1222 COVID-19 vaccine. A remark on this clone: What it recognizes is unknown.

This table comes from immunoSEQ multiplex PCR, and its TCRdb copy is limited to in-frame clones, with some not included. Of some 99,000 clones in the sample, around 90% were seen once. Losses at the gene ends were 5 bases for V and 2 bases for J; bases not matched to a gene: 8. The germline gives CDR1 GTSNPN, CDR2 SVGIG (reference sequence). The CDR3 covers 14 residues. Study observations and caveats: Distributed over spike, vaccine-associated CD4 TCRs predominated at 160-218 and 743-854. Recipients of AZD1222 seropositive at baseline numbered only 6 or 7.

Sample: peripheral blood, taken on day 0 of AZD1222 vaccination. This clonotype was obtained from an adult in good health. This chain links TRBV30 with TRBJ2-7, with TRBD2 matching 8 bases. In nucleotides, the CDR3 is TGTGCCTGGGTGAGGCGGCGGGGGGCCTACGAGCAGTACTTC. Residues: CAWVRRRGAYEQYF.